This T cell receptor beta chain was sequenced for a study of control samples from healthy donors and cancer patients. CDR3 length: 11 residues. V was pared by 5 bases and J by 0 bases, with 2 bases between. Germline loops: CDR1 SEHNR, CDR2 FQNEAQ (reference sequence). The method was immunoSEQ multiplex PCR; TCRdb's version includes in-frame clones alone and lacks a portion of them. The data contain roughly 170,000 clones, almost 90% of them singletons. The material sequenced was blood. This sequence was found in a woman under 40 in good health. This chain uses TRBV7-9 with TRBJ2-7, with unresolved D. The CDR3 region is CASSHSYEQYF. CDR3 sequence (DNA): TGTGCCAGCAGCCACTCCTACGAGCAGTACTTC.